A few counts support the clone carrying this T cell receptor beta chain. The data are from a study of blood T cell repertoires in COVID-19. Turning to the study itself: Samples representing acute and convalescent COVID-19 were sourced from the United States, Italy and Spain. PBMCs, B-cell-depleted T cells, or T cells were the source of the cDNA or gDNA that made up the material.

In the study's own analysis: Reference gene primer amplification gave estimated nucleated cell counts. Measured with immunoSEQ multiplex PCR; TCRdb has only the in-frame clones, and not every one. That table supplies the V and J calls and clone size; D and trimming were determined from the DNA. The table lists tens of thousands of clones, 85% to 90% of them singletons. The sample was peripheral blood. This TCR was sampled from a man at least 80 years old with acute or convalescent COVID-19.

Written as DNA, the CDR3 is TGTGCCAGCAGCCTGGAGGGAGCGGGGGGGAGCTCCTACAATGAGCAGTTCTTC. Protein: CASSLEGAGGSSYNEQFF. The chain links TRBV5-6 to TRBJ2-1; 10 bases are a match to TRBD2. V gave up 4 bases and J gave up 0 bases; unmatched junction bases: 10. Germline assignment: CDR1 SGHDT and CDR2 YYEEEE. CDR3 length: 18 amino acids.